This T cell receptor (beta chain) is drawn from a study of CD8 T cells in Susac syndrome. Whole-study results and caveats: Individuals included in the TCR sequencing and HLA analysis were acknowledged by the study to be relatively few in number.

Worth noting for this clonotype: Its antigen is not identified.

CD8+ and CD4+ T cells taken from blood had their TCR beta sequenced. TEMRA cells were FACS-enriched and CD8+ and CD4+ T cells negatively isolated. Germline V gene data show CDR1 as SGHTA and CDR2 as FQGNSA. V gave up 1 base and J gave up 2 bases; unmatched junction bases: 5. The CDR3 contains 16 residues. An input of about 0.45 to 1 ug of RNA was subjected to reverse transcription using random hexamers. The authors amplified TCR beta CDR3 across 54 Vbeta and 13 Jbeta using immunoSEQ multiplex PCR. TCRdb reanalysed the immunoSEQ multiplex PCR reads using MiXCR and keeps one entry per CDR3 protein. The table shows 180,000 or so distinct CDR3 sequences, with approximately 95% occurring only once.

Material: CD4+ T cells from PBMCs. The chain links TRBV7-2 to TRBJ2-7; TRBD2 agrees at 10 bases. This clonotype was obtained from a human donor in good health. In nucleotides, the CDR3 is TGTGCCAGCAGCTTAGTTGGTAGCGGGGGGACCTACGAGCAGTACTTC. This sequence encodes CASSLVGSGGTYEQYF.